A single sample is the source of the 5 T cell receptor beta chains below, sequenced in a study of cytomegalovirus exposure and HLA in healthy donors. This table comes from immunoSEQ multiplex PCR, and its TCRdb copy is limited to in-frame clones, with some not included. Here the sample spans under 100,000 clones, 95% being singletons. The source material was PBMCs. The receptors come from a young woman in good health and CMV-seronegative.

CDR3: CAHGGRSYEQYF. The CDR3 region has the DNA TGTGCCCACGGGGGGCGTTCCTACGAGCAGTACTTC. The gene calls are TRBV6-6 and TRBJ2-7; possible D gene TRBD2, 7 bases. Germline-derived CDR1 and CDR2 are MNHNY and SVGAGI (reference sequence). V dropped 11 bases and J dropped 1 base, with 12 bases sitting between them. This CDR3 is built from 12 residues.

V is TRBV10-3 and J is TRBJ2-3; TRBD1 matches at 7 bases. The CDR3 totals 13 residues. V lost 4 bases to trimming and J lost 6 bases; unmatched junction nucleotides: 4. The V gene's germline CDR1 is ENHRY and CDR2 SYGVKD. CDR3 nucleotide sequence: TGTGCCATCAGTGGAGGGGGCGCCGATACGCAGTATTTT. Protein: CAISGGGADTQYF.

Only one count was recorded for this clone. The rearrangement uses TRBV28 and TRBJ1-1; D is unclear. This CDR3 contains 16 residues. Per the germline V gene, CDR1 is MDHEN and CDR2 is SYDVKM. V lost 6 bases, J lost 11 bases, and 28 bases lay in between. The CDR3 sequence: CASRAAGGTGDRRAFF. CDR3 sequence (DNA): TGTGCCAGCAGGGCGGCGGGTGGCACTGGGGATAGGCGGGCTTTCTTT.

The chain couples TRBV5-4 to TRBJ2-5; 12 nucleotides match TRBD2. J was trimmed by 0 bases and V by 1 base; bases with no gene match: 1. Germline lookup yields CDR1 SGHNT and CDR2 YYREEE (reference sequence). This CDR3 has 16 residues. CDR3 residues: CASSLRLAGDQETQYF. The DNA of the CDR3 is TGTGCCAGCAGCTTGCGACTAGCGGGGGACCAAGAGACCCAGTACTTC.

This chain uses TRBV7-9 with TRBJ2-5; D might be TRBD1 (5 bases). CDR1 and CDR2 from the germline V gene are SEHNR and FQNEAQ (reference sequence). The germline V and J ends were trimmed by 5 bases and 0 bases, with 10 bases remaining between them. There are 14 residues in the CDR3. The CDR3, as DNA: TGTGCCAGCAGCCCCAGACAGTACCAAGAGACCCAGTACTTC. It translates to CASSPRQYQETQYF. The entire variable domain, with the rest obtained from reference TRBV7-9 and TRBJ2-5, is as follows: DTGVSQNPRHKITKRGQNVTFRCDPISEHNRLYWYRQTLGQGPEFLTYFQNEAQLEKSRLLSDRFSAERPKGSFSTLEIQRTEQGDSAMYLCASSPRQYQETQYFGPGTRLLVL.